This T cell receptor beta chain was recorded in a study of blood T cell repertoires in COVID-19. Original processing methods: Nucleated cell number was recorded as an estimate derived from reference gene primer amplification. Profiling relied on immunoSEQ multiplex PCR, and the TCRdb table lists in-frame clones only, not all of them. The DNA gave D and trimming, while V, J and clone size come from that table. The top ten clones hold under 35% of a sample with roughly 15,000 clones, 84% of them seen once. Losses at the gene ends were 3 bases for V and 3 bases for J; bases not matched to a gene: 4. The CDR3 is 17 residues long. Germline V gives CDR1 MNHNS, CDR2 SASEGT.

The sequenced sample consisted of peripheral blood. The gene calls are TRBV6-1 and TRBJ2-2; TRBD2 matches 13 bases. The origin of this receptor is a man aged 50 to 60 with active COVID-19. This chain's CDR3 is CASSDPGLAGDTGELFF. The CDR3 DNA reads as TGTGCCAGCAGTGACCCCGGACTAGCGGGAGACACCGGGGAGCTGTTTTTT.